One and the same sample provided the 11 T cell receptor beta chains below, sequenced in a study of T-cell reconstitution after alpha-beta-depleted transplantation in children. Unique molecular identifiers featured in how the TCRbeta library was prepared. MiXCR was run by TCRdb on the PCR reads, yielding one entry per CDR3 protein. The table shows about 420,000 distinct CDR3 sequences, with roughly 16% occurring only once. The sequenced sample was PBMCs, mostly from graft donor cells, obtained 360 days after TCRalphabeta/CD19-depleted stem cell transplant. These receptors were collected from a boy in the first two years of life who had a stem cell transplant for Wiskott-Aldrich syndrome, so the T cells may come from the graft donor.

This chain uses TRBV7-2 with TRBJ1-5; the match to TRBD1 covers 7 bases. This CDR3 region has 13 residues. The ends lost 6 bases at V and 5 bases at J; junction bases unmatched: 4. Germline V gene lookup returns CDR1 SGHTA and CDR2 FQGNSA. The CDR3 loop reads CASSFTGDQPQHF. CDR3 DNA: TGTGCCAGCAGTTTTACAGGGGATCAGCCCCAGCATTTT.

This chain uses TRBV11-2 with TRBJ1-2; no clear D gene. From germline, CDR1 is SGHAT and CDR2 FQNNGV. The CDR3 loop spans 13 amino acids. V lost 4 bases and J 4 bases, leaving 10 bases between the germline ends. CDR3 coding DNA: TGTGCCAGCAGCTCGATCGCCTTCTATGGCTACACCTTC. The encoded protein is CASSSIAFYGYTF.

This clonotype was seen many times. The J gene is TRBJ2-7, the V gene TRBV10-3; the D gene is possibly TRBD1 (5 bases). The CDR3 is 12 residues long. Trimming stripped 0 bases from V and 7 bases from J, with 7 bases between. Germline CDR1 and CDR2: ENHRY and SYGVKD. The CDR3 loop reads CAISESKGEQYF. CDR3 nucleotide sequence: TGTGCCATCAGTGAGTCCAAGGGGGAGCAGTACTTC.

The chain has TRBV28 and TRBJ2-2; weak D call: TRBD1 (5 bases). Per the germline V gene, CDR1 is MDHEN and CDR2 is SYDVKM. V was trimmed by 8 bases and J by 0 bases, leaving 7 bases between them. The CDR3 is made up of 13 amino acids. The CDR3 region has the DNA TGTGCCAGCGGGGCCGCGAACACCGGGGAGCTGTTTTTT. It is translated as CASGAANTGELFF.

A remark on this clonotype: One end of the junction does not line up with germline, which may come from a read error. The V gene is TRBV5-6, the J gene TRBJ2-3, with TRBD2 as a possible D gene (6 bases). CDR3 length: 15 amino acids. Germline CDR1 and CDR2: SGHDT and YYEEEE. CDR3 residues: CVSSPRGTSTDTQYF. CDR3 nucleotides: TGTGTCAGCAGCCCCCGGGGGACTAGCACAGATACGCAGTATTTT.

This clonotype was seen repeatedly, ten times or more. V usage is TRBV20-1 and J usage is TRBJ2-1; 12 positions match TRBD2. This CDR3 is 14 amino acids long. From germline, CDR1 is DFQATT and CDR2 SNEGSKA (reference sequence). Losses at the gene ends were 3 bases for V and 9 bases for J; bases not matched to a gene: 6. The CDR3 loop is CSARTSGSLSEQFF. The CDR3 coding sequence is TGCAGTGCTAGGACTAGCGGGAGTTTAAGTGAGCAGTTCTTC.

This clonotype was picked up a small number of times. This chain joins TRBV7-6 and TRBJ2-3; TRBD2 might be the D (6 bases). The CDR3 extends over 15 amino acids. V lost 4 bases and J lost 1, with 12 bases in between. From germline, CDR1 is SGHVS and CDR2 FNYEAQ. CDR3 DNA sequence: TGTGCCAGCAGCTCCGAGACTAGACGCACAGATACGCAGTATTTT. This translates into CASSSETRRTDTQYF. The complete variable domain, with remaining parts taken from reference TRBV7-6 and TRBJ2-3, reads GAGVSQSPRYKVTKRGQDVALRCDPISGHVSLYWYRQALGQGPEFLTYFNYEAQQDKSGLPNDRFSAERPEGSISTLTIQRTEQRDSAMYRCASSSETRRTDTQYFGPGTRLTVL.

The chain combines TRBV18 with TRBJ2-6, with D hard to call. V was clipped by 4 bases and J by 0 bases, with 16 bases between them. The CDR3 totals 18 residues. Germline-derived CDR1 and CDR2 are KGHSH and LQKENI. As DNA, the CDR3 is TGTGCCAGCTCACTAAGACGTTTCGTCTACTCTGGGGCCAACGTCCTGACTTTC. As protein: CASSLRRFVYSGANVLTF.

The J gene is TRBJ1-1, the V gene TRBV3-1, with 9 bases identical to TRBD1. The CDR3 extends over 16 amino acids. The ends lost 3 bases at V and 3 bases at J; junction bases unmatched: 8. Germline V gives CDR1 LGHDT, CDR2 YNNKEL (reference sequence). This chain's CDR3 is CASSHVPGTGHTEAFF. In nucleotides, the CDR3 is TGTGCCAGCAGCCATGTACCCGGGACAGGGCACACTGAAGCTTTCTTT.

In its sample, this clonotype was seen a few times. V usage is TRBV12-3 or TRBV12-4 and J usage is TRBJ2-7; D possibly matches TRBD1 or TRBD2 (5 bases each). The CDR3 spans 12 residues. Trimming removed 5 bases from V and 9 bases from J, with 14 bases in between. The CDR3 region is CASSPRDRRQYF. Written as DNA, the CDR3 is TGTGCCAGCAGTCCCCGGGACCGCCGGCAGTACTTC.

The chain combines TRBV29-1 with TRBJ2-7, with TRBD1 as a possible D gene (6 bases). The CDR3 runs to 14 residues. The germline gives CDR1 SQVTM, CDR2 ANQGSEA. The V end was cut by 0 bases, the J end by 0 bases, with 9 bases between. The CDR3 region is CSVEDEQGSYEQYF. The CDR3 DNA reads TGCAGCGTTGAAGATGAACAGGGCTCCTACGAGCAGTACTTC.